The 11 T cell receptor beta chains in this list originate from one sample, sequenced in a study of cytomegalovirus exposure and HLA in healthy donors. With 60 Vbeta and 13 Jbeta primers, the PCR was carried out. Assay used: immunoSEQ multiplex PCR; TCRdb lists only in-frame clones, some missing. The table has approximately 160,000 clones, about four fifths seen once. Sequencing input: PBMCs. Receptors were obtained from a male donor in good health and CMV-seronegative.

This clone was recorded a few times. An end of the junction does not agree with germline; a read error may underlie this. The rearrangement uses TRBV7-9 and TRBJ2-7; TRBD1 matches 9 bases. Per the germline V gene, CDR1 is SEHNR and CDR2 is FQNEAQ (reference sequence). CDR3 length: 18 amino acids. CDR3 DNA: TGTTCCAGCAGCTTAGACGCATCATGGGGACAGGGCTCCTACGAGCAGTACTTC. Translating gives CSSSLDASWGQGSYEQYF.

There are a few counts of this clone. The genes are TRBV27 and TRBJ2-4; maybe TRBD2 (5 bases). Between the trimmed V and J ends, which lost 6 bases and 8 bases, there was a span of 20 bases. The V gene's germline CDR1 is MNHEY and CDR2 SMNVEV (reference sequence). The CDR3 loop spans 15 amino acids. CDR3 DNA: TGTGCCAGCAGACTACACCGGGCCGGGGAATACATTCAGTACTTC. Protein sequence: CASRLHRAGEYIQYF.

V is TRBV28 and J is TRBJ2-3; 7 bases are shared with TRBD2. J gave up 6 bases and V 4 bases, and 7 bases lay outside the gene matches. The CDR3 is 14 residues long. The V gene's germline CDR1 is MDHEN and CDR2 SYDVKM. CDR3 nucleotides: TGTGCCAGCAGTTCCGACGGGGGGTGGGATACGCAGTATTTT. Amino acid sequence: CASSSDGGWDTQYF.

V usage is TRBV5-1 and J usage is TRBJ2-3; D remains unclear. The germline V gene has CDR1 SGHRS and CDR2 YFSETQ. V was clipped by 0 bases and J by 5 bases, with 7 bases between them. This CDR3 has 13 residues. CDR3 sequence: CASSLDGLDTQYF. In DNA form, the CDR3 reads TGCGCCAGCAGCTTGGACGGTCTAGATACGCAGTATTTT.

The rearrangement joins TRBV2 to TRBJ2-7, with 9 nucleotides matching TRBD1. Germline V gene sequence: CDR1 SNHLY, CDR2 FYNNEI. The CDR3 covers 15 residues. The junction had 8 bases not matched to a gene; V was cut back by 5 bases and J by 3 bases. The DNA for the CDR3 is TGTGCCAGCAGTAGAGTACAGGGGGCTTTCTACGAGCAGTACTTC. It specifies CASSRVQGAFYEQYF. The variable domain in full, with the rest retrieved from reference TRBV2 and TRBJ2-7, is EPEVTQTPSHQVTQMGQEVILRCVPISNHLYFYWYRQILGQKVEFLVSFYNNEISEKSEIFDDQFSVERPDGSNFTLKIRSTKLEDSAMYFCASSRVQGAFYEQYFGPGTRLTVT.

This clone was seen a single time. The chain employs TRBV7-8 and TRBJ2-7; no clear D. The CDR3 is 11 amino acids. The germline V gene has CDR1 SGHVS and CDR2 FQNEAQ. V was trimmed by 4 bases and J by 4 bases, leaving 5 bases between them. The DNA for the CDR3 is TGTGCCAGCAGCTCGTTATACGAGCAGTACTTC. This gives the protein CASSSLYEQYF.

The chain couples TRBV5-6 to TRBJ1-4; no reliable D call. The V end was cut by 2 bases, the J end by 3 bases, with 23 bases between. The CDR3 totals 19 residues. The V gene's germline CDR1 is SGHDT and CDR2 YYEEEE. Here the CDR3 DNA reads TGTGCCAGCAGCTTTTTTGTCGGACTTCCCAAATCGGCTAATGAAAAACTGTTTTTT. It translates to CASSFFVGLPKSANEKLFF.

The gene calls are TRBV7-9 and TRBJ2-4, with D possibly matching TRBD2 (6 bases). The CDR3 length is 14 residues. V was clipped by 6 bases and J by 13 bases, with 22 bases between them. Germline loops: CDR1 SEHNR, CDR2 FQNEAQ (reference sequence). The CDR3 reads CASRQEGPDGLQYF. The CDR3 DNA is TGTGCCAGCAGGCAGGAGGGACCGGACGGGTTACAGTACTTC.

Regarding this clone: The junction does not match germline at one end; this may be a read error. This sequence joins TRBV29-1 and TRBJ2-3; 7 bases line up with TRBD2. Germline lookup yields CDR1 SQVTM and CDR2 ANQGSEA. This CDR3 contains 10 residues. The CDR3 DNA reads as TGTTGCGGGACTACCGATACGCAGTATTTT. Amino acids: CCGTTDTQYF.

The gene calls are TRBV10-3 and TRBJ2-3; D is perhaps TRBD1 (5 bases). The CDR3 is 13 residues long. The V gene's germline CDR1 is ENHRY and CDR2 SYGVKD. Between the trimmed V and J ends, which lost 8 bases and 3 bases, there was a span of 12 bases. The chain's CDR3 is CAIAPTVTDTQYF. The CDR3 bases are TGTGCCATCGCCCCGACAGTTACAGATACGCAGTATTTT.

This clone was seen once. For the CDR3, the DNA is TGTGCCAGCAGCTTAACTGACAGGGAACCGTACAATGAGCAGTTCTTC. It encodes CASSLTDREPYNEQFF. The chain combines TRBV5-4 with TRBJ2-1; TRBD1 agrees at 7 bases. CDR1 is SGHNT, CDR2 YYREEE, per germline (reference sequence). V lost 2 bases to trimming and J lost 4 bases; unmatched junction nucleotides: 9. The CDR3 runs 16 residues. Supplemented by reference TRBV5-4 and TRBJ2-1, the full variable domain reads ETGVTQSPTHLIKTRGQQVTLRCSSQSGHNTVSWYQQALGQGPQFIFQYYREEENGRGNFPPRFSGLQFPNYSSELNVNALELDDSALYLCASSLTDREPYNEQFFGPGTRLTVL.